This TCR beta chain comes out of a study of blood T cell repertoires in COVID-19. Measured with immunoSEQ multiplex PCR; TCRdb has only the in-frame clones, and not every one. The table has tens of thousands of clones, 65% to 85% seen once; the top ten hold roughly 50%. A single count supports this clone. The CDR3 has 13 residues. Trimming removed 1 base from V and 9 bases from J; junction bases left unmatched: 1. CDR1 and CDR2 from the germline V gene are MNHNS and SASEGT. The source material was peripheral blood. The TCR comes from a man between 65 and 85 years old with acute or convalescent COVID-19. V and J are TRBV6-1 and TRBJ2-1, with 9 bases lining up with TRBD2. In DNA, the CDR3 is TGTGCCAGCAGTGAAGGGCGGGGGGGTGAGCAGTTCTTC. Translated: CASSEGRGGEQFF.